Listed below are T cell receptor beta chains from one sample, sequenced in a study of T cells in Graves' hyperthyroidism and ophthalmopathy. One entry per CDR3 protein results from TCRdb running MiXCR on the multiplex PCR reads. The sample records approximately 600,000 distinct CDR3 sequences, roughly 20% being singletons. Sequences were obtained from blood. Every receptor here comes from a man aged 30 to 45 with Graves' ophthalmopathy. CDR3s include the opening cysteine and the closing phenylalanine or tryptophan. The D gene is left open where the match is weak. Clone sizes are given selectively: once, few, many, or a class where the clone is expanded.

clone_size	v_call	d_call	j_call	cdr3_aa	cdr3_nt
few	TRBV4-1	TRBD2	TRBJ2-7	CASSRLAGEVFYEQYF	TGCGCCAGCAGCCGACTAGCCGGTGAGGTCTTCTACGAGCAGTACTTC
few	TRBV5-4	NA	TRBJ2-2	CASSLESSNTGELFF	TGTGCCAGCAGCTTGGAGTCCTCAAACACCGGGGAGCTGTTTTTT
few	TRBV7-3	NA	TRBJ2-2	CASSQILAAHGELFF	TGTGCCAGCAGCCAGATTTTAGCGGCTCACGGGGAGCTGTTTTTT
few	TRBV5-1	NA	TRBJ2-1	CASSLWGANEQFF	TGCGCCAGCAGCCTATGGGGTGCCAATGAGCAGTTCTTC
many	TRBV24-1	NA	TRBJ1-1	CATSSGTVSEAFF	TGTGCCACATCCTCGGGAACGGTGTCTGAAGCTTTCTTT
many	TRBV20-1	NA	TRBJ1-2	CSASYDGYTF	TGCAGTGCTAGTTATGATGGCTACACCTTC
NA	TRBV10-3	TRBD1	TRBJ2-3	CAIGRDRGPDTQYF	TGTGCCATTGGCCGGGACAGGGGGCCAGATACGCAGTATTTT
many	TRBV28	TRBD2	TRBJ2-1	CASSLAGASGGNEQFF	TGTGCCAGCAGTTTAGCCGGCGCTAGCGGGGGCAATGAGCAGTTCTTC
NA	TRBV6-2/TRBV6-3	NA	TRBJ1-5	CASSYHAGPGNQPQHF	TGTGCCAGCAGTTACCACGCGGGACCCGGCAATCAGCCCCAGCATTTT
many	TRBV6-5	NA	TRBJ1-2	CASSYSSGTHYGYTF	TGTGCCAGCAGTTACTCAAGCGGGACACATTATGGCTACACCTTC
few	TRBV30	TRBD2	TRBJ2-7	CAWRRLAAPEEQYF	TGTGCCTGGAGGCGACTAGCGGCACCAGAAGAGCAGTACTTC
NA	TRBV30	TRBD1	TRBJ2-7	CAWSVRDRGSYEQYF	TGTGCCTGGAGTGTACGGGACAGGGGGTCCTACGAGCAGTACTTC
few	TRBV24-1	NA	TRBJ1-5	CATSSGSGNQPQHF	TGTGCCACATCCTCGGGGTCGGGCAATCAGCCCCAGCATTTT
few	TRBV19	TRBD1	TRBJ1-2	CASSTRQGAFYGYTF	TGTGCCAGTAGTACACGACAGGGGGCTTTCTATGGCTACACCTTC
few	TRBV24-1	NA	TRBJ2-7	CATKGDEQYF	TGTGCCACTAAGGGGGACGAGCAGTACTTC
many	TRBV28	TRBD2	TRBJ2-7	CASSTGTSGTGEQYF	TGTGCCAGCTCAACGGGGACTAGCGGGACGGGGGAGCAGTACTTC
NA	TRBV28	TRBD2	TRBJ2-7	CASSPVLTSSGYEQYF	TGTGCCAGCAGTCCCGTCCTGACTAGCTCGGGCTACGAGCAGTACTTC
NA	TRBV19	NA	TRBJ1-2	CASAPAGNYGYTF	TGTGCCTCAGCCCCCGCCGGAAACTATGGCTACACCTTC
NA	TRBV20-1	TRBD2	TRBJ2-7	CSARSSGKIYEQYF	TGCAGTGCTAGATCTAGCGGGAAAATCTACGAGCAGTACTTC
few	TRBV25-1	TRBD1	TRBJ2-7	CASSESGTGDYEQYF	TGTGCCAGCAGTGAATCCGGGACAGGGGACTACGAGCAGTACTTC
NA	TRBV6-1	TRBD1	TRBJ1-5	CASSATGGGHQPQHF	TGTGCCAGCAGTGCCACAGGGGGCGGGCATCAGCCCCAGCATTTT
few	TRBV25-1	TRBD1	TRBJ1-1	CASSGDQSKTGMNTEAFF	TGTGCCAGCAGTGGGGACCAATCAAAGACAGGGATGAACACTGAAGCTTTCTTT
NA	TRBV24-1	NA	TRBJ2-1	CATSGDRSRSYNEQFF	TGTGCCACCAGCGGAGACAGGTCCCGCTCCTACAATGAGCAGTTCTTC
NA	TRBV28	NA	TRBJ2-1	CASSFRDKLANEQFF	TGTGCCAGCAGTTTTCGGGACAAGTTAGCCAATGAGCAGTTCTTC
NA	TRBV28	NA	TRBJ2-5	CARQRTRGETQYF	TGTGCGCGACAGCGAACAAGGGGAGAGACCCAGTACTTC
NA	TRBV5-5	TRBD1	TRBJ2-7	CASSSRDRESYEQYF	TGTGCCAGCAGTTCTCGGGACAGGGAGTCCTACGAGCAGTACTTC
few	TRBV12-3/TRBV12-4	NA	TRBJ2-7	CASSLGALGSGYEQYF	TGTGCCAGCAGTTTAGGTGCTTTGGGGAGTGGGTACGAGCAGTACTTC
NA	TRBV7-9	TRBD1	TRBJ2-1	CASSQGTGFFNEQFF	TGTGCCAGCAGCCAAGGGACAGGCTTTTTCAATGAGCAGTTCTTC
many	TRBV20-1	NA	TRBJ2-7	CSASGHTILSYEQYF	TGCAGTGCTAGCGGACACACCATCCTCTCCTACGAGCAGTACTTC
few	TRBV28	NA	TRBJ1-2	CASSLIEGGVFGYTF	TGTGCCAGCAGTCTAATTGAAGGGGGGGTTTTTGGCTACACCTTC
few	TRBV2	NA	TRBJ2-5	CASREYKETQYF	TGTGCCAGCAGGGAATACAAAGAGACCCAGTACTTC
many	TRBV28	NA	TRBJ2-7	CASRTGIYEQYF	TGTGCCAGCAGGACAGGAATCTACGAGCAGTACTTC
few	TRBV7-9	TRBD1	TRBJ2-7	CASSVRQGGYEQYF	TGTGCCAGCAGCGTCCGACAGGGGGGCTACGAGCAGTACTTC
many	TRBV6-1	NA	TRBJ2-7	CASSETLVAYEQYF	TGTGCCAGCAGTGAAACTCTAGTGGCCTACGAGCAGTACTTC
NA	TRBV7-6	TRBD2	TRBJ2-7	CASSLTTSGATYEQYF	TGTGCCAGCAGCTTAACTACTAGCGGGGCCACCTACGAGCAGTACTTC
few	TRBV2	TRBD2	TRBJ2-3	CASSLRAGSPDTQYF	TGTGCCAGCAGTTTGAGAGCGGGATCCCCAGATACGCAGTATTTT
few	TRBV6-1	NA	TRBJ2-2	CASSMGQPGELFF	TGTGCCAGCAGTATGGGACAACCCGGGGAGCTGTTTTTT
few	TRBV2	NA	TRBJ2-1	CASRPDRLYNEQFF	TGTGCCAGCAGGCCGGACAGATTATACAATGAGCAGTTCTTC
many	TRBV20-1	NA	TRBJ2-3	CSAQKGGDADTQYF	TGCAGTGCCCAAAAGGGGGGAGACGCAGATACGCAGTATTTT
few	TRBV6-2/TRBV6-3	NA	TRBJ2-7	CASTPDGSGEIYEQYF	TGTGCCAGCACCCCCGACGGGAGCGGTGAAATTTACGAGCAGTACTTC
few	TRBV28	TRBD1	TRBJ2-7	CATSPRTGGRPYEQYF	TGTGCCACCAGCCCTCGGACAGGTGGAAGGCCCTACGAGCAGTACTTC
NA	TRBV3-1	TRBD1	TRBJ2-3	CASSQVRGRITDTQYF	TGTGCCAGCAGCCAAGTCAGGGGGCGAATCACAGATACGCAGTATTTT
many	TRBV6-1	TRBD1	TRBJ1-2	CASNGQGSYGYTF	TGTGCCAGCAATGGACAGGGGTCCTATGGCTACACCTTC
few	TRBV6-1	NA	TRBJ1-5	CASYPGLTTQPQHF	TGTGCCAGCTACCCGGGACTGACGACTCAGCCCCAGCATTTT
NA	TRBV6-2/TRBV6-3	NA	TRBJ1-4	CASSSGTGTTNEKLFF	TGTGCCAGCAGTTCCGGTACAGGGACAACTAATGAAAAACTGTTTTTT
few	TRBV7-9	NA	TRBJ1-4	CASSKRADSHEKLFF	TGTGCCAGCAGCAAGCGTGCGGACAGTCATGAAAAACTGTTTTTT
NA	TRBV7-2	NA	TRBJ2-7	CASSSLTGRGYEQYF	TGTGCCAGCAGCTCCCTCACAGGGAGAGGATACGAGCAGTACTTC
NA	TRBV20-1	NA	TRBJ2-3	CSARDREGASTDTQYF	TGCAGTGCTAGAGATCGCGAGGGAGCTAGCACAGATACGCAGTATTTT
NA	TRBV20-1	NA	TRBJ2-1	CSASTGLASYNEQFF	TGCAGTGCCTCGACGGGACTGGCCTCCTACAATGAGCAGTTCTTC
few	TRBV19	TRBD2	TRBJ2-7	CASSPSVPAGGSLLPYEQYF	TGTGCCAGTAGTCCTTCGGTCCCGGCGGGAGGCTCCTTACTACCCTACGAGCAGTACTTC
NA	TRBV6-1	TRBD2	TRBJ2-1	CASRNLAGALNEQFF	TGTGCCAGCAGGAATCTAGCGGGAGCTCTTAATGAGCAGTTCTTC
few	TRBV6-2/TRBV6-3	NA	TRBJ2-1	CASSYAGSGEQFF	TGTGCCAGCAGTTACGCAGGGAGTGGTGAGCAGTTCTTC
NA	TRBV7-9	TRBD2	TRBJ2-7	CASNQAGDAYEQYF	TGTGCCAGTAACCAAGCGGGGGACGCCTACGAGCAGTACTTC
NA	TRBV5-1	NA	TRBJ2-2	CASSLTGSRFNTGELFF	TGCGCCAGCAGTCTTACCGGGTCTCGCTTCAACACCGGGGAGCTGTTTTTT